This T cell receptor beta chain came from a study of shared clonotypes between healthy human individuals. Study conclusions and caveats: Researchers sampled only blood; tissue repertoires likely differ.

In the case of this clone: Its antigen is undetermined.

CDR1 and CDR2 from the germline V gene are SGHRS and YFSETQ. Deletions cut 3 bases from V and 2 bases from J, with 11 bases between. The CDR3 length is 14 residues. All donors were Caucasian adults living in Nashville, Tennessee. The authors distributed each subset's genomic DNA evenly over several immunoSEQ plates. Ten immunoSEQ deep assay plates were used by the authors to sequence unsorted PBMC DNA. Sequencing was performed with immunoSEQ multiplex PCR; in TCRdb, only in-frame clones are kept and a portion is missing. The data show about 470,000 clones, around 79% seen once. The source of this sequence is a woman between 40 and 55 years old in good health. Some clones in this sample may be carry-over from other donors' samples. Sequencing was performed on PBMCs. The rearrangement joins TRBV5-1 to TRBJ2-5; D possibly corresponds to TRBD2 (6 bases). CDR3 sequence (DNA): TGCGCCAGCAGCTCCTCTAGCGTTCAAGAGACCCAGTACTTC. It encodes CASSSSSVQETQYF.